The 9 T cell receptor beta chains below come from one sample, sequenced in a study of cytomegalovirus exposure and HLA in healthy donors. PCR employed 60 Vbeta and 13 Jbeta primers. The protocol was immunoSEQ multiplex PCR, while the TCRdb copy is restricted to in-frame clones and leaves out a portion. The repertoire consists of over 200,000 clones, with approximately 87% occurring once and the leading ten covering roughly 1.3%. The sequencing sample was made of PBMCs. Source of these receptors: a human donor in good health.

The rearrangement joins TRBV6-9 to TRBJ2-1; D unresolved. The length of the CDR3 is 15 residues. Trimming left V 6 bases short and J 0 bases short, with 12 bases between. In germline, CDR1 is MNHGY, CDR2 SVAAGI. CDR3: CASSQNRVSYNEQFF. Here the CDR3 DNA reads TGTGCCAGCAGCCAAAACCGCGTCTCCTACAATGAGCAGTTCTTC.

The chain couples TRBV27 to TRBJ2-7; the D gene is possibly TRBD1 (5 bases). CDR3 length: 15 residues. Germline V gene data show CDR1 as MNHEY and CDR2 as SMNVEV (reference sequence). Trimming took 4 bases from V and 7 from J, leaving 20 bases between them. CDR3 DNA: TGTGCCAGCAGTTCCGCTCTAAAAGGACATAGGGAGCAGTACTTC. Amino acid sequence: CASSSALKGHREQYF.

V gene TRBV7-2 combines with J gene TRBJ2-7, with TRBD2 identical over 9 bases. Germline CDR1 and CDR2: SGHTA and FQGNSA. The CDR3 extends over 18 amino acids. Trimming removed 1 base from V and 2 bases from J; junction bases left unmatched: 12. Here the CDR3 DNA reads TGTGCCAGCAGCTTAGTATTTGCCAGCGGGAGGTGGACCTACGAGCAGTACTTC. Encoded protein: CASSLVFASGRWTYEQYF.

This chain links TRBV5-1 with TRBJ2-1; 9 nucleotides align to TRBD1. Germline values: CDR1 SGHRS, CDR2 YFSETQ. V gave up 3 bases and J gave up 5 bases; unmatched junction bases: 6. This CDR3 is built from 15 residues. In DNA form, the CDR3 reads TGCGCCAGCAGCTGGACAGGGGCAGGGGACAATGAGCAGTTCTTC. Translation: CASSWTGAGDNEQFF.

CDR3 residues: CASSLGSPYEQYF. The CDR3 bases are TGTGCCAGCAGTTTAGGCAGTCCCTACGAGCAGTACTTC. This chain connects TRBV27 to TRBJ2-7; the D is unclear. Trimming pared 2 bases from V and 2 bases from J, leaving 7 bases between. The CDR3 has 13 residues. The germline gives CDR1 MNHEY, CDR2 SMNVEV (reference sequence).

The chain joins TRBV7-3 to TRBJ2-1, with TRBD2 matching 16 bases. Looked up from germline, CDR1 is SGHTA and CDR2 is FQGTGA. V was clipped by 6 bases and J by 10 bases; unmatched bases: 3. The CDR3 runs 14 residues. The CDR3 bases are TGTGCCAGCAGGCCGGGACTAGCGGGAGGGGAGCAGTTCTTC. The encoded protein is CASRPGLAGGEQFF.

The chain uses TRBV19 and TRBJ2-3; 9 positions match TRBD1. The germline V gene encodes CDR1 LNHDA and CDR2 SQIVND (reference sequence). With 5 bases clipped from V and 4 bases from J, the junction kept 7 bases outside the gene matches. The CDR3 is 15 residues long. DNA of the CDR3: TGTGCCAGTAGTCCTATACAGGGGGCCGCAGATACGCAGTATTTT. Protein product: CASSPIQGAADTQYF.

This sequence joins TRBV7-9 and TRBJ1-2; D call uncertain. Germline assignment: CDR1 SEHNR and CDR2 FQNEAQ (reference sequence). Trimming took off 5 bases at V and 6 bases at J, with 10 bases between the two ends. The CDR3 is 12 amino acids. The CDR3 DNA reads TGTGCCAGCAGCCGGAGTACCGATGGCTACACCTTC. It codes for CASSRSTDGYTF. The complete variable domain, with remaining parts taken from reference TRBV7-9 and TRBJ1-2, reads DTGVSQNPRHKITKRGQNVTFRCDPISEHNRLYWYRQTLGQGPEFLTYFQNEAQLEKSRLLSDRFSAERPKGSFSTLEIQRTEQGDSAMYLCASSRSTDGYTFGSGTRLTVV.

About this clone: An end of the junction differs from the germline gene, which may be a read error. The V gene is TRBV7-9, the J gene TRBJ2-7; 9 nucleotides agree with TRBD2. This CDR3 spans 15 amino acids. Germline V gives CDR1 SEHNR, CDR2 FQNEAQ (reference sequence). The CDR3, as DNA: TGTTCCAGCAGCCAGGGCGGGAGGGCCCCCTACGAGCAGTACTTC. It encodes CSSSQGGRAPYEQYF.